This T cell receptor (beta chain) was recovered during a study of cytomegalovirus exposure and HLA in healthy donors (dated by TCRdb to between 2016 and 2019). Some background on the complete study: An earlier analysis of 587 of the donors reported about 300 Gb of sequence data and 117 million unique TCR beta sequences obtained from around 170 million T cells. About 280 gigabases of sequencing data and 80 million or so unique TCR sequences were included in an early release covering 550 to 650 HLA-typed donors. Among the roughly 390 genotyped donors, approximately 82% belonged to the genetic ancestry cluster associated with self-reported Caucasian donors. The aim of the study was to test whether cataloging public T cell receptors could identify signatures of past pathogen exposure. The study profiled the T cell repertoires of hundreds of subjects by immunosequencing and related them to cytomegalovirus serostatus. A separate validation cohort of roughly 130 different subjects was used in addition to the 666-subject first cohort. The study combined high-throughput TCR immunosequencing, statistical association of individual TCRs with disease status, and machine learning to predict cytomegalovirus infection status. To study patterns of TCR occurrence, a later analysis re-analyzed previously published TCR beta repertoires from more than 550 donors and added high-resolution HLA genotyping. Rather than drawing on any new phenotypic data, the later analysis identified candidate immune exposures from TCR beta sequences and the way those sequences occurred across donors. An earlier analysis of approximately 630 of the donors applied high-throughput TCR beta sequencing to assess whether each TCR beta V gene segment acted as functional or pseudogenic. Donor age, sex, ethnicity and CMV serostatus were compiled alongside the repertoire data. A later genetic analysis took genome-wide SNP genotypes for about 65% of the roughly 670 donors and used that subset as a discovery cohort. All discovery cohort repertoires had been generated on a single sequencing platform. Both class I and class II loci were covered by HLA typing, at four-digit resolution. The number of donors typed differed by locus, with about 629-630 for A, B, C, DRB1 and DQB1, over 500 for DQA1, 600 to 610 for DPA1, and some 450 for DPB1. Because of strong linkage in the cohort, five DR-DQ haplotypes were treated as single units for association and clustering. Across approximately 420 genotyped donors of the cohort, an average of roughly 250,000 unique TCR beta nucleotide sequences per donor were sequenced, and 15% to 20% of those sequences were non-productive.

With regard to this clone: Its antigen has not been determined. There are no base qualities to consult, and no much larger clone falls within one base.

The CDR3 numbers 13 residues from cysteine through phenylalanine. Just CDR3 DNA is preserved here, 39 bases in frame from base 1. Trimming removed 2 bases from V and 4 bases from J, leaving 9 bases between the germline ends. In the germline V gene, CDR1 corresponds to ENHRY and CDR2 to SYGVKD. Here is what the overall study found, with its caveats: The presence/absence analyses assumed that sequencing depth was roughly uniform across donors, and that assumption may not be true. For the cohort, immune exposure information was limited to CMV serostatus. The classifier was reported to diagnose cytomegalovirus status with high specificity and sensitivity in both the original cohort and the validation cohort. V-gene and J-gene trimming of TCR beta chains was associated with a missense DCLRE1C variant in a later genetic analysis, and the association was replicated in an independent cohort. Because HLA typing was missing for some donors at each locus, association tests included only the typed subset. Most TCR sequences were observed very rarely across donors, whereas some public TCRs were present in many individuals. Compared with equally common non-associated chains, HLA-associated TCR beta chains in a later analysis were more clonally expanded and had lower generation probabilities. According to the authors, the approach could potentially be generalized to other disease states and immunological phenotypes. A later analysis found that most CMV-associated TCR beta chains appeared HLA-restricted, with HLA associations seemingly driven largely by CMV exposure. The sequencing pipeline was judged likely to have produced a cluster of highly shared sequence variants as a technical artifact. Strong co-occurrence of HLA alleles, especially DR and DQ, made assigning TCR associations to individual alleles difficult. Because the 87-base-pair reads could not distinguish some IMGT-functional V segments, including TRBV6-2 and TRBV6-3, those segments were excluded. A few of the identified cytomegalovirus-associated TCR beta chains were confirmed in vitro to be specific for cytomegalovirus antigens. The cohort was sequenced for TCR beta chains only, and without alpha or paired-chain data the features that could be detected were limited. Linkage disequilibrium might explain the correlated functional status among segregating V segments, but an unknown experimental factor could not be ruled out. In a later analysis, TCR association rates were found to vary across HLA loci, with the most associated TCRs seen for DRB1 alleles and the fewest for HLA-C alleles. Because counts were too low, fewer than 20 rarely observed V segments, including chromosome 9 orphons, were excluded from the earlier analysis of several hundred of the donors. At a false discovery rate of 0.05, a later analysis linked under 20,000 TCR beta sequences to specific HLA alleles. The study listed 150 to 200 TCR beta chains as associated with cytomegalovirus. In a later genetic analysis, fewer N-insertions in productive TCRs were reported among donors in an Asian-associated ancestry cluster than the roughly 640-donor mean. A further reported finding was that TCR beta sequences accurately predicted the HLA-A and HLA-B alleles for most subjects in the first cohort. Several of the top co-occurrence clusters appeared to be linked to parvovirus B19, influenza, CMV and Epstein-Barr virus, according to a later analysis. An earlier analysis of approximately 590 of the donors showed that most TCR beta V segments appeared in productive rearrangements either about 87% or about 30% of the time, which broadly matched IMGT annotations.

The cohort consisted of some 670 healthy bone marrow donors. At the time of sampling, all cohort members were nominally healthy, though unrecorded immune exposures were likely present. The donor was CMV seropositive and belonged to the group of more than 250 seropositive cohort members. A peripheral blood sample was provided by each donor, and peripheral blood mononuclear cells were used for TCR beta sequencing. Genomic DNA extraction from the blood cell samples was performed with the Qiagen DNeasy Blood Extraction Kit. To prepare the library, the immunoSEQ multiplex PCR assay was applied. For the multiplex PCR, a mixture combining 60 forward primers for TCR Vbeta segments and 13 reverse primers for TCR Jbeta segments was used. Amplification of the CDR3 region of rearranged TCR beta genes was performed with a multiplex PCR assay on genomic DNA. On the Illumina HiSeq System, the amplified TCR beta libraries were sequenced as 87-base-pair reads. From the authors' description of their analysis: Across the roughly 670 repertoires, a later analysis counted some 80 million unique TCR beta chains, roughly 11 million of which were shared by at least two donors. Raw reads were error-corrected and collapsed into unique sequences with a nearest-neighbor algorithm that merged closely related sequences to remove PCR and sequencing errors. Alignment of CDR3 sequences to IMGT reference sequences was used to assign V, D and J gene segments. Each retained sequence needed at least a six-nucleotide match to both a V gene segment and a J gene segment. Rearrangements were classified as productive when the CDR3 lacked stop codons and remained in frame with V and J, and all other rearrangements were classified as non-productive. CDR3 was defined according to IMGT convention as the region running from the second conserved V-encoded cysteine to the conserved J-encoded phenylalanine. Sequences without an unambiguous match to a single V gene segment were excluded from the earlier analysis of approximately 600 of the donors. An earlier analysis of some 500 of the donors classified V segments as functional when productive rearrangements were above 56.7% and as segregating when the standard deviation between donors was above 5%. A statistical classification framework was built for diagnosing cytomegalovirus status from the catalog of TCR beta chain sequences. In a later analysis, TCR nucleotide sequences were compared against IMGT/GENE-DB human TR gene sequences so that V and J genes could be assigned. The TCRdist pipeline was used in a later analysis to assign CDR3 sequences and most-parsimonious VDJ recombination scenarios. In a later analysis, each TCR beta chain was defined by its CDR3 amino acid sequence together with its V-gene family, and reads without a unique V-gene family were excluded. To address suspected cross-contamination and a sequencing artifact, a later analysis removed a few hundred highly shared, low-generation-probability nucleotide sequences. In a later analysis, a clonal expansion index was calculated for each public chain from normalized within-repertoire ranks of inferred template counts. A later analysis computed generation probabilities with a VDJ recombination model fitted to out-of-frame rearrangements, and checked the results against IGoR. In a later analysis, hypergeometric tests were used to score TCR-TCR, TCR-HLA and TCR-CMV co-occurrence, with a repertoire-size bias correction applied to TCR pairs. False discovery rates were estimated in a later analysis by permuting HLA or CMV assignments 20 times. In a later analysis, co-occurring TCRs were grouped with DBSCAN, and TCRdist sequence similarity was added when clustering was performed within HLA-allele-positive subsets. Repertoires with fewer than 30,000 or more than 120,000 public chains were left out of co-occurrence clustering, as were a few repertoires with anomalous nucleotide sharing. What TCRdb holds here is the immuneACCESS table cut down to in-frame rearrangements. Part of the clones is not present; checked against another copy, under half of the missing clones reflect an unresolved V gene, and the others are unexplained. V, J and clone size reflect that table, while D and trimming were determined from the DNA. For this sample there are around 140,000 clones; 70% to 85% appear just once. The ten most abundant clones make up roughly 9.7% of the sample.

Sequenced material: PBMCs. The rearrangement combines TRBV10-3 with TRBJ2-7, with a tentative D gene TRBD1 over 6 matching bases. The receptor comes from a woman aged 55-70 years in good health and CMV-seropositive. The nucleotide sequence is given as TGTGCCATCAGTGAGGCAGGGGCATACGAGCAGTACTTC. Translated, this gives CAISEAGAYEQYF.